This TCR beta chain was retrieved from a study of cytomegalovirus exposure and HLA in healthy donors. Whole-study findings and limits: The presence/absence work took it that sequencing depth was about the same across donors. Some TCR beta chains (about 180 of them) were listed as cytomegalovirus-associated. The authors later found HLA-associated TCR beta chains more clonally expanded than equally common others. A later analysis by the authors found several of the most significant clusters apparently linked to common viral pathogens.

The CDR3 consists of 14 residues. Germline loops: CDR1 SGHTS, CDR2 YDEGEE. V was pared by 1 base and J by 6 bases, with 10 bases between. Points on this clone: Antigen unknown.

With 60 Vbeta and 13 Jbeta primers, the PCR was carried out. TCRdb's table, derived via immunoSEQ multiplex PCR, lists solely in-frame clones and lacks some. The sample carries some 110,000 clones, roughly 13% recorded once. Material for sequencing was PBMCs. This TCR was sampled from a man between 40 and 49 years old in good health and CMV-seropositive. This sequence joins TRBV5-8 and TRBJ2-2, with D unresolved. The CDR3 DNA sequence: TGTGCCAGCAGCTTGCGTACAGAATCCGGGGAGCTGTTTTTT. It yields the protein CASSLRTESGELFF.